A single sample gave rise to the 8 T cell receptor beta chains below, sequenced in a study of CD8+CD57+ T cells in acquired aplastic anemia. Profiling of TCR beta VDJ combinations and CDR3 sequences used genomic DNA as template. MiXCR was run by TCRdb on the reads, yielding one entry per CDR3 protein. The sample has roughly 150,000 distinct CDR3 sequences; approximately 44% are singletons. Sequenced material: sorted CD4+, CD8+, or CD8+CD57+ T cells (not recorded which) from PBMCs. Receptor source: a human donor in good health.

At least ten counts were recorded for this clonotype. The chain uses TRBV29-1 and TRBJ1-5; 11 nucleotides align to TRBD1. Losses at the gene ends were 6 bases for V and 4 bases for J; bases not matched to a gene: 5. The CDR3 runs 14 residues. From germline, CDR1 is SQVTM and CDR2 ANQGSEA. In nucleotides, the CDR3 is TGCAGCGTGCGGGACAGGGGGGAGAATCAGCCCCAGCATTTT. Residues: CSVRDRGENQPQHF.

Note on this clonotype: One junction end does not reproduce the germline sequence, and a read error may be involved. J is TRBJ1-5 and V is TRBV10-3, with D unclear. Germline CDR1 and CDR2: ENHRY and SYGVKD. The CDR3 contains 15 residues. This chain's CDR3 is CASSYSIPSNQPQHF. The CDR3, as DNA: TGTGCCAGCAGTTACTCGATTCCCAGCAATCAGCCCCAGCATTTT.

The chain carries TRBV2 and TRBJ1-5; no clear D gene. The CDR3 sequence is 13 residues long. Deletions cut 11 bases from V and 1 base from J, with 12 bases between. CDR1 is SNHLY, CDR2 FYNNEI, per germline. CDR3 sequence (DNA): TGTGCCGGAGGCTGGCAGAGCAATCAGCCCCAGCATTTT. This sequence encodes CAGGWQSNQPQHF.

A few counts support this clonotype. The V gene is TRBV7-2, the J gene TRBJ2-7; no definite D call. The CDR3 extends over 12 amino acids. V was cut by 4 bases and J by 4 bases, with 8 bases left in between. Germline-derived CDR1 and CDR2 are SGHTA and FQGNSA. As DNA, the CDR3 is TGTGCCAGCAGCTCCTCCCCTTACGAGCAGTACTTC. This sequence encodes CASSSSPYEQYF.

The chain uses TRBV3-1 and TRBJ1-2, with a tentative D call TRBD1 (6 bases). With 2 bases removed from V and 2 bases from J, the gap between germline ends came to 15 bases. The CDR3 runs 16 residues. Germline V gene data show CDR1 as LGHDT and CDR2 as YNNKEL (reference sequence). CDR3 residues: CASSQKRHTGNYGYTF. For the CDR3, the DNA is TGTGCCAGCAGCCAAAAACGCCACACAGGGAACTATGGCTACACCTTC. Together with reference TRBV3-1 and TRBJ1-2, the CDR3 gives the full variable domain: DTAVSQTPKYLVTQMGNDKSIKCEQNLGHDTMYWYKQDSKKFLKIMFSYNNKELIINETVPNRFSPKSPDKAHLNLHINSLELGDSAVYFCASSQKRHTGNYGYTFGSGTRLTVV.

The CDR3 loop reads CSVEGAPNYGYTF. The CDR3 DNA follows: TGCAGCGTTGAAGGGGCCCCTAACTATGGCTACACCTTC. The chain joins TRBV29-1 to TRBJ1-2; D not certain. CDR1 and CDR2 from the germline V gene are SQVTM and ANQGSEA. The CDR3 is 13 amino acids. Trimming cost V 1 base and J 0 bases, with 6 bases left between them. The full variable domain, rest sourced from reference TRBV29-1 and TRBJ1-2, is SAVISQKPSRDICQRGTSLTIQCQVDSQVTMMFWYRQQPGQSLTLIATANQGSEATYESGFVIDKFPISRPNLTFSTLTVSNMSPEDSSIYLCSVEGAPNYGYTFGSGTRLTVV.

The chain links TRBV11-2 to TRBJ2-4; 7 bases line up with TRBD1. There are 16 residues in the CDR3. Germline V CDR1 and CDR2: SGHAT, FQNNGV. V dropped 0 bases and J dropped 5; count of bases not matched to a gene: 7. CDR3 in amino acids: CASSLDIAGGQNIQYF. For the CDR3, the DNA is TGTGCCAGCAGCTTAGATATCGCAGGGGGACAAAACATTCAGTACTTC.

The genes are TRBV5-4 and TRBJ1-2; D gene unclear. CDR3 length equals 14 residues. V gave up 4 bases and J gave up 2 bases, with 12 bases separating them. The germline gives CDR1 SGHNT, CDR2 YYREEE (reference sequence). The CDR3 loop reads CASSTDGGNYGYTF. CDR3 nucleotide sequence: TGTGCCAGCAGCACGGACGGTGGAAACTATGGCTACACCTTC.